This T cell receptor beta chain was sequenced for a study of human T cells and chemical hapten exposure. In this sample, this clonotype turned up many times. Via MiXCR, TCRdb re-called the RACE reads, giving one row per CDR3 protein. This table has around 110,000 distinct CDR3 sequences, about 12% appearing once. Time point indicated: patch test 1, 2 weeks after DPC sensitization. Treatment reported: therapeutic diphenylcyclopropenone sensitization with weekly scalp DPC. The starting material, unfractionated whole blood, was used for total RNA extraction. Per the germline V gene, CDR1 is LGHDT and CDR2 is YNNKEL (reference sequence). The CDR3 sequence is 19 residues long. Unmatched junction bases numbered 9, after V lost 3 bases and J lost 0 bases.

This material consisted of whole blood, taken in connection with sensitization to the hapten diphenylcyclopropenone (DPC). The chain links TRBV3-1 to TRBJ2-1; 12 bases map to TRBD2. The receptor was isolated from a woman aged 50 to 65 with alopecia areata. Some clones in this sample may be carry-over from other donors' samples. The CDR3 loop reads CASSHPGTSGSSSYNEQFF. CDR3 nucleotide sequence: TGTGCCAGCAGCCACCCCGGGACTAGCGGGTCCAGCTCCTACAATGAGCAGTTCTTC.